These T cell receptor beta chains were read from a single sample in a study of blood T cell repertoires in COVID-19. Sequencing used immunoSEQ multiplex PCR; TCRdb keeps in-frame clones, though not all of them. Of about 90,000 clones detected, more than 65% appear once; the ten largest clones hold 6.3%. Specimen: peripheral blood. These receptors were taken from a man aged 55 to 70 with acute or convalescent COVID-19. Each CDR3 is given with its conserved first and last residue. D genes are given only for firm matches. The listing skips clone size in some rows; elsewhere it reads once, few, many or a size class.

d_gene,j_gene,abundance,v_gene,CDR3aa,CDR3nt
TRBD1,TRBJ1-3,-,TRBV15,CATSGRDRGRNTIYF,TGTGCCACCAGCGGCCGGGACAGGGGGCGGAACACCATATATTTT
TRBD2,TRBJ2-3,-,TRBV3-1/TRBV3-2,CASSSRLAGGTQYF,TGTGCCAGCAGTTCTAGACTAGCGGGGGGTACGCAGTATTTT
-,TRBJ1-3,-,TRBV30,CAWSGEGSGNTIYF,TGTGCCTGGAGTGGTGAGGGTAGTGGAAACACCATATATTTT
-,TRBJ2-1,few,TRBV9,CASSADAGSVLNEQFF,TGTGCCAGCAGCGCCGATGCGGGGTCAGTATTGAATGAGCAGTTCTTC
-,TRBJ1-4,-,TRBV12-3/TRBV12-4,CASSTGFHEKLFF,TGTGCCAGCAGCACAGGGTTTCATGAAAAACTGTTTTTT
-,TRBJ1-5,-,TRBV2,CASCRTEYNQPQHF,TGTGCCAGCTGCCGGACAGAATACAATCAGCCCCAGCATTTT
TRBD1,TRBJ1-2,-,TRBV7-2,CASSTRDSRLYGYTF,TGTGCCAGCAGCACCCGGGACAGCCGCCTCTATGGCTACACCTTC
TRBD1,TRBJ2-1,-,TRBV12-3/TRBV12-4,CASSGGQGYEQFF,TGTGCCAGCAGTGGGGGACAGGGTTATGAGCAGTTCTTC
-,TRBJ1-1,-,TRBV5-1,CASSFRPWTEAFF,TGCGCCAGCAGCTTCAGGCCTTGGACTGAAGCTTTCTTT
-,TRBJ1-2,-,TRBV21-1,CASSKVPSSYGYTF,TGTGCCAGCAGCAAAGTTCCTAGTAGCTATGGCTACACCTTC
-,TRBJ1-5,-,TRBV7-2,CASSLGATDNQPQHF,TGTGCCAGCAGCTTAGGGGCGACCGACAATCAGCCCCAGCATTTT
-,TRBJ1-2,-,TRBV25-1,CASSVLGSDYGYTF,TGTGCCAGCAGTGTTCTGGGCAGTGACTATGGCTACACCTTC
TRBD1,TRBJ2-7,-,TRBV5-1,CASSFGTGVEQYF,TGCGCCAGCAGCTTTGGTACAGGGGTCGAGCAGTACTTC
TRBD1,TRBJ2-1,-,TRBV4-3,CASSQEWDRGRFDHHNEQFF,TGCGCCAGCAGCCAAGAGTGGGACAGGGGGAGGTTTGACCATCACAATGAGCAGTTCTTC
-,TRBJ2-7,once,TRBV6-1,CASSETYRARELYEQYF,TGTGCCAGCAGTGAAACCTACAGGGCACGGGAATTGTACGAGCAGTACTTC
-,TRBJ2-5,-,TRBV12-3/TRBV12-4,CASSLASLTQYF,TGTGCCAGCAGCCTCGCCAGTTTGACCCAGTACTTC
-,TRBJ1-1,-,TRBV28,CASSPTLNTEAFF,TGTGCCAGCAGCCCAACACTGAACACTGAAGCTTTCTTT
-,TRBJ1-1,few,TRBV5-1,CASQTGTMNTEAFF,TGCGCCAGCCAAACAGGGACTATGAACACTGAAGCTTTCTTT
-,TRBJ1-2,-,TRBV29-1,CSVGGRKDYGYTF,TGCAGCGTTGGTGGCAGGAAAGACTATGGCTACACCTTC
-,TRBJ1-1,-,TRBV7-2,CASLVDRRAFF,TGTGCCAGCCTTGTCGACAGGAGAGCTTTCTTT
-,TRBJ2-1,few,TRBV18,CASSPMIGEGDEQFF,TGTGCCAGCTCACCAATGATCGGGGAAGGCGATGAGCAGTTCTTC
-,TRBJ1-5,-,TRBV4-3,CASGELGNQPQHF,TGCGCCAGCGGGGAGTTAGGCAATCAGCCCCAGCATTTT
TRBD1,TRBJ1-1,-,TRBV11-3,CASSEGAGDTEAFF,TGTGCCAGCAGCGAGGGGGCCGGGGACACTGAAGCTTTCTTT
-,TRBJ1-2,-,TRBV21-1,CASSKGDGYTF,TGTGCCAGCAGCAAGGGCGATGGCTACACCTTC
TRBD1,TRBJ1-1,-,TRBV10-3,CAISESIGQGLIFAEAFF,TGTGCCATCAGTGAGTCGATAGGACAGGGGTTAATTTTTGCTGAAGCTTTCTTT
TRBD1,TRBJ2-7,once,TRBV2,CASGNRGPRYEQYF,TGTGCCAGCGGGAACAGGGGTCCTAGATACGAGCAGTACTTC
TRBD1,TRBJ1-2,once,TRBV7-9,CASSASDRGRGYTF,TGTGCCAGCAGCGCCTCGGACAGGGGACGTGGCTACACCTTC
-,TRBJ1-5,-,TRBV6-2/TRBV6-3,CASSYEAFYSNQPQHF,TGTGCCAGCAGTTACGAAGCGTTCTATAGCAATCAGCCCCAGCATTTT
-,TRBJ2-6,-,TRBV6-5,CASTGRGGGANVLTF,TGTGCCAGCACCGGGCGGGGAGGCGGGGCCAACGTCCTGACTTTC
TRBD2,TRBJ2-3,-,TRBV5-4,CASSLRRGGDLDTQYF,TGTGCCAGCAGCTTGAGGCGGGGGGGGGACTTAGATACGCAGTATTTT
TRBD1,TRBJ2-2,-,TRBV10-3,CAISSTGGSLVGELFF,TGTGCCATCAGTAGTACAGGGGGCTCCCTTGTCGGGGAGCTGTTTTTT
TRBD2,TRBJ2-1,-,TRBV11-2,CASSPSGGGYNEQFF,TGTGCCAGCAGTCCCAGCGGGGGGGGTTACAATGAGCAGTTCTTC
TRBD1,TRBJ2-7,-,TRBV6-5,CASKGGTGYGGEQYF,TGTGCCAGCAAGGGAGGGACAGGGTATGGCGGCGAGCAGTACTTC
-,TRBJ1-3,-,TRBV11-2,CASSFRGTGGNTIYF,TGTGCCAGCAGCTTTCGGGGGACGGGCGGAAACACCATATATTTT
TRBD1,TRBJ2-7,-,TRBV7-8,CASSSRTGDEQYF,TGTGCCAGCAGCTCACGGACAGGGGATGAGCAGTACTTC
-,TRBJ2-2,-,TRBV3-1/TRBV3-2,CASSQASGELFF,TGTGCCAGCAGCCAAGCTTCCGGGGAGCTGTTTTTT
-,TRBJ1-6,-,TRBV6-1,CASSEFFFGGGSSYNSPLHF,TGTGCCAGCAGTGAATTCTTCTTCGGGGGAGGGAGCTCCTATAATTCACCCCTCCACTTT
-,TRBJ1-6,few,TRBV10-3,CAINPGTYNSPLHF,TGTGCCATCAACCCGGGGACCTATAATTCACCCCTCCACTTT
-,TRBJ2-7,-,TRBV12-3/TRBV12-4,CASSFSGNYEQYF,TGTGCCAGCAGTTTTTCGGGAAACTACGAGCAGTACTTC
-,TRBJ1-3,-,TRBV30,CAWTAGVRGNTIYF,TGTGCCTGGACAGCAGGGGTGCGGGGAAACACCATATATTTT
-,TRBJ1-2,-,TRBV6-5,CASSYQPIPGAYGYTF,TGTGCCAGCAGTTACCAGCCAATCCCGGGTGCCTATGGCTACACCTTC
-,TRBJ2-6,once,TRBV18,CASSPTWFFDSGANVLTF,TGTGCCAGCTCACCGACATGGTTTTTTGACTCTGGGGCCAACGTCCTGACTTTC
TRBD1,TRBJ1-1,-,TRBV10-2,CASRVDRGGTEAFF,TGCGCCAGCCGAGTAGACAGGGGGGGCACTGAAGCTTTCTTT
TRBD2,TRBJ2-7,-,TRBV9,CASSESGGSLGEQYF,TGTGCCAGCAGCGAGAGCGGGGGGTCTTTAGGGGAGCAGTACTTC
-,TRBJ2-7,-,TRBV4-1,CASSQVAGFTYEQYF,TGCGCCAGCAGCCAAGTGGCAGGTTTTACCTACGAGCAGTACTTC
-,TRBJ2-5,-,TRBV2,CASRPGGGQETQYF,TGTGCCAGCAGACCCGGTGGAGGGCAAGAGACCCAGTACTTC
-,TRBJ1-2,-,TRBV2,CASSEAGRGVYGYTF,TGTGCCAGCAGTGAAGCCGGTCGGGGGGTATATGGCTACACCTTC
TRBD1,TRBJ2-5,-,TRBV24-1,CATSDLEGTGEKETQYF,TGTGCCACCAGTGATTTAGAGGGAACAGGGGAGAAAGAGACCCAGTACTTC
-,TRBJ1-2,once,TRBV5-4,CASSPDSYGYTF,TGTGCCAGCAGCCCGGACAGCTATGGCTACACCTTC
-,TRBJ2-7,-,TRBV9,CASSPHRTPTYEQYF,TGTGCCAGCAGCCCTCATCGGACACCAACCTACGAGCAGTACTTC
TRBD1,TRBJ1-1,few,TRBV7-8,CASSLVGQGGLGTEAFF,TGTGCCAGCAGCTTAGTGGGACAGGGAGGTTTGGGCACTGAAGCTTTCTTT
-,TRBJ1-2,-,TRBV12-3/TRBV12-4,CASSGGLGYGYTF,TGTGCCAGCAGCGGGGGGTTGGGCTATGGCTACACCTTC
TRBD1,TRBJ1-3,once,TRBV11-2,CASSGDRVGNTIYF,TGTGCCAGCAGCGGGGACAGGGTCGGAAACACCATATATTTT
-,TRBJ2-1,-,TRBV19,CASSAPPGLAGVNEQFF,TGTGCCAGTAGTGCGCCGCCGGGGCTAGCAGGGGTCAATGAGCAGTTCTTC
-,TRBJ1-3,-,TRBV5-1,CASSIDTVSGNTIYF,TGCGCCAGCAGCATAGACACTGTCTCTGGAAACACCATATATTTT
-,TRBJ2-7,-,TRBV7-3,CASSPDTSSYEQYF,TGTGCCAGCAGCCCAGACACCTCCTCCTACGAGCAGTACTTC
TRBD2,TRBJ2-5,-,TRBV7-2,CASSLDGGGETQYF,TGTGCCAGCAGCTTAGACGGGGGGGGTGAGACCCAGTACTTC
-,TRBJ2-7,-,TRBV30,CAWSMQGTYEQYF,TGTGCCTGGAGTATGCAGGGGACCTACGAGCAGTACTTC
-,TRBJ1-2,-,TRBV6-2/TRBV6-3,CASSPRTETYGYTF,TGTGCCAGCAGCCCTCGGACAGAGACCTATGGCTACACCTTC
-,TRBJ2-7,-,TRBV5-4,CASSLDVISEQYF,TGTGCCAGCAGCCTGGACGTCATCAGCGAGCAGTACTTC